This T cell receptor beta chain comes out of a study of cytomegalovirus exposure and HLA in healthy donors. Using immunoSEQ multiplex PCR, the repertoire was profiled, and TCRdb retains in-frame clones only, with some absent. The sample has around 150,000 clones, approximately 90% seen once. As for this clone: What it binds is unknown.

Study-wide results and limits: That first-cohort TCR clusters tended to co-occur in the roughly 130 validation repertoires was found in a later analysis. CMV antigen specificity of three CMV-associated chains was confirmed in vitro. The authors enumerated some 170 TCR beta chains as linked to cytomegalovirus. Whilst most TCR sequences proved rare, a subset of public TCRs occurred across many donors.

Material: PBMCs. The receptor's source is a man between 18 and 29 years old in good health and CMV-seronegative.

CDR3 region: CASSHSQGLWKNEQYF. The CDR3 DNA sequence: TGTGCCAGCAGCCATAGTCAGGGCCTTTGGAAGAACGAGCAGTACTTC. The chain links TRBV14 to TRBJ2-7; a weak D match, TRBD1 (5 bases). In germline, CDR1 is SGHDN, CDR2 FVKESK. The germline V and J ends were trimmed by 3 bases and 5 bases, with 20 bases remaining between them. The length of the CDR3 is 16 residues.